This T cell receptor beta chain was recorded in a study of T cells in Graves' hyperthyroidism and ophthalmopathy. Amplified TCR beta CDR3 regions came from RNA transcripts. Researchers ran a first-round RT-PCR on the TCR CDR3 using the HTBI primer set. From the multiplex PCR reads, TCRdb called clonotypes with MiXCR, one entry per CDR3 protein. The table records 330,000 or so distinct CDR3 sequences, roughly 19% of them present only once. A word on this clonotype: Its antigen is currently unknown.

The CDR3 length is 15 residues. The V segment lost 4 bases and the J segment 3 bases; nucleotides outside the gene matches: 2. Germline V gene data show CDR1 as LNHDA and CDR2 as SQIVND (reference sequence). Overall study results and limits: Ophthalmopathy prediction by the model preceded onset by a median roughly 6 months. Most clonotypes expanded in thyroid above 0.001 were likewise present in blood.

The TCR comes from a man aged 45-60 years with Graves' ophthalmopathy. This chain links TRBV19 with TRBJ2-3; 12 bases match TRBD2. The sequencing sample was made of blood. This CDR3 reads CASSTTSGRTDTQYF. The DNA for the CDR3 is TGTGCCAGTAGTACCACTAGCGGGAGGACAGATACGCAGTATTTT.